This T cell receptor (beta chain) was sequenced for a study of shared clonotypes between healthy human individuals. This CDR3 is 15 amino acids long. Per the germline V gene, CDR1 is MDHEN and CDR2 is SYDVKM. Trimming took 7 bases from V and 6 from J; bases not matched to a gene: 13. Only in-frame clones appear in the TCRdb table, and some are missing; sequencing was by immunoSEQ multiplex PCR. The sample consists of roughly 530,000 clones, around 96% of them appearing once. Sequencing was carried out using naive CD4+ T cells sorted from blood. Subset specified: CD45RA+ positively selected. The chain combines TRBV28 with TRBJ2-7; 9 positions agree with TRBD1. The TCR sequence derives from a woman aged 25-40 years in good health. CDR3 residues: CASTPSLGTGFEQYF. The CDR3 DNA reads TGTGCCAGCACCCCGTCCCTCGGGACAGGGTTCGAGCAGTACTTC.